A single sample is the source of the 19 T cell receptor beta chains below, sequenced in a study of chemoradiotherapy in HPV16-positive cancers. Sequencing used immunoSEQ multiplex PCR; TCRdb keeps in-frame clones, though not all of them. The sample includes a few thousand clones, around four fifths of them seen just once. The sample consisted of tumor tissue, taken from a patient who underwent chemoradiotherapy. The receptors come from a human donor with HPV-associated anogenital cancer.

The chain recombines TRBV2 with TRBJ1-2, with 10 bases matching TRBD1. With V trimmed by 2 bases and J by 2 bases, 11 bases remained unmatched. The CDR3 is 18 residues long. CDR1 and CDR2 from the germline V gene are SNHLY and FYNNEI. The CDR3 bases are TGTGCCAGCAGTGAAAGGCTGACAGGGGGCCTTTCCAACTATGGCTACACCTTC. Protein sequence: CASSERLTGGLSNYGYTF.

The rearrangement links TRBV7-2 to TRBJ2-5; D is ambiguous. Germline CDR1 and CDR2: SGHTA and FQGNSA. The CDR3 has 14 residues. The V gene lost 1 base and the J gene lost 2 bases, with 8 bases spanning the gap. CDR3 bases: TGTGCCAGCAGCTTAGGTCCCAGGCAAGAGACCCAGTACTTC. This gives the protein CASSLGPRQETQYF. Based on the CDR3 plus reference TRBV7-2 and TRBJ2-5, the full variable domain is GAGVSQSPSNKVTEKGKDVELRCDPISGHTALYWYRQSLGQGLEFLIYFQGNSAPDKSGLPSDRFSAERTGGSVSTLTIQRTQQEDSAVYLCASSLGPRQETQYFGPGTRLLVL.

This CDR3 reads CASSLEKWTEAFF. The CDR3, as DNA: TGTGCCAGCAGCTTAGAAAAGTGGACTGAAGCTTTCTTT. The chain links TRBV11-2 to TRBJ1-1; D unresolved. Germline V gene data show CDR1 as SGHAT and CDR2 as FQNNGV. The CDR3 length is 13 residues. The V end was cut by 0 bases, the J end by 5 bases, with 7 bases between.

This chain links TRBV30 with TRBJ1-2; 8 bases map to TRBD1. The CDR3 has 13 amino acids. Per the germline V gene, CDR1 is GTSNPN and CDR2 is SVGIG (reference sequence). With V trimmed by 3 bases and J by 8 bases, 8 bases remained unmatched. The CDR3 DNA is TGTGCCTGGAGAAAACAGGGGGGGCAGGGCTACACCTTC. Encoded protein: CAWRKQGGQGYTF.

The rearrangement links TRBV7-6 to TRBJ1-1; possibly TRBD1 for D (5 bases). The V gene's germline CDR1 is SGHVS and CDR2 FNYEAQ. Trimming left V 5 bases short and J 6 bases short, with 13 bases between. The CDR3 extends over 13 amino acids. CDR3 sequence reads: CASSPDNAPEAFF. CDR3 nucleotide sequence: TGTGCCAGCAGCCCGGACAATGCCCCTGAAGCTTTCTTT.

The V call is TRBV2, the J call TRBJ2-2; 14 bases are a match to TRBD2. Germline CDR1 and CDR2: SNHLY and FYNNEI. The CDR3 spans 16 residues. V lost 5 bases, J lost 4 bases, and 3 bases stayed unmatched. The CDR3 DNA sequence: TGTGCCAGCAGTCGAGGGACTAGCGGGAGCACCGGGGAGCTGTTTTTT. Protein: CASSRGTSGSTGELFF.

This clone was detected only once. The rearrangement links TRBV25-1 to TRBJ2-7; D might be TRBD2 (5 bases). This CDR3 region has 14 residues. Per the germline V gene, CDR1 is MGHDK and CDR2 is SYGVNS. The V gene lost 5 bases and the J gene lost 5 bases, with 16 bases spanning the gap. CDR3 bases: TGTGCCAGCAGTCCCGGAGGTGTAGGCGACGAGCAGTACTTC. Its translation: CASSPGGVGDEQYF.

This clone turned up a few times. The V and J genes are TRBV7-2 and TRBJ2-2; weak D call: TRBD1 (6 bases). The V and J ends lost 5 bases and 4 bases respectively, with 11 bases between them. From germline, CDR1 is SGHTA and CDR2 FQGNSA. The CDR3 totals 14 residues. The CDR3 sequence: CASSPKGGTGELFF. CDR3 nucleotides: TGTGCCAGCAGCCCGAAAGGGGGCACCGGGGAGCTGTTTTTT. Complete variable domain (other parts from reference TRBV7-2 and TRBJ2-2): GAGVSQSPSNKVTEKGKDVELRCDPISGHTALYWYRQSLGQGLEFLIYFQGNSAPDKSGLPSDRFSAERTGGSVSTLTIQRTQQEDSAVYLCASSPKGGTGELFFGEGSRLTVL.

CDR3 nucleotide sequence: TGTGCCTGGAGCCGGGGCGGGGGAGGAGATACGCAGTATTTT. Translating it yields CAWSRGGGGDTQYF. The rearrangement joins TRBV30 to TRBJ2-3; 7 bases are shared with TRBD2. V was pared by 3 bases and J by 5 bases, with 8 bases of the junction left unmatched. This CDR3 contains 14 residues. Germline V gene sequence: CDR1 GTSNPN, CDR2 SVGIG (reference sequence).

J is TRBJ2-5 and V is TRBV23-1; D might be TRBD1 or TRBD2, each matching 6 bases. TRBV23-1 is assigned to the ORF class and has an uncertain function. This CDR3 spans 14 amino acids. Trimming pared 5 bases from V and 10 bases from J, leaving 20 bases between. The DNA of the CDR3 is TGCGCCAGCAGTGGGCGTAACAGGGACTCGGGCCAGTACTTC. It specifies CASSGRNRDSGQYF.

CDR3: CASSLGNGAYEQYF. The CDR3 coding sequence is TGTGCCAGCAGCTTGGGTAACGGGGCCTACGAGCAGTACTTC. V is TRBV5-5 and J is TRBJ2-7; TRBD2 is a possible D gene (5 bases). Germline assignment: CDR1 SGHKS and CDR2 YYEKEE (reference sequence). V was shortened by 0 bases and J by 2 bases, with 9 bases between the two germline ends. The CDR3 spans 14 residues.

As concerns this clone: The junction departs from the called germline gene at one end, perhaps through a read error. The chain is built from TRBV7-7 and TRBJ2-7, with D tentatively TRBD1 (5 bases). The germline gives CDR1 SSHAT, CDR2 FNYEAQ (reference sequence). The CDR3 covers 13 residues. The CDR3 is CASSSFRAYEQYF. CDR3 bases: TGTGCTAGCAGTTCATTCAGGGCTTACGAGCAGTACTTC.

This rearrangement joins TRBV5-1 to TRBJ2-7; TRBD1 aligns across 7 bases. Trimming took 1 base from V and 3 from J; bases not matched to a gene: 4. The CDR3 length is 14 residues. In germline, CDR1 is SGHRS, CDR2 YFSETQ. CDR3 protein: CASSLSGTDYEQYF. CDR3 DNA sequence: TGCGCCAGCAGCTTGTCCGGGACAGACTACGAGCAGTACTTC.

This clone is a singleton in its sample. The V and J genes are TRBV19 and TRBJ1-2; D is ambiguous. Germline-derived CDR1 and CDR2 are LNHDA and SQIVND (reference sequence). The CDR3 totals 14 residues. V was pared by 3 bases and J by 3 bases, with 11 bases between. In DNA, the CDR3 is TGTGCCAGTAGTATTCTGGGTAGAGACTATGGCTACACCTTC. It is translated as CASSILGRDYGYTF.

CDR3 in amino acids: CASSVDPGTGVKNEQFF. The CDR3 nucleotides read TGTGCCAGCAGCGTAGACCCCGGGACAGGGGTCAAGAATGAGCAGTTCTTC. This chain connects TRBV9 to TRBJ2-1; 10 bases agree with TRBD1. Germline V gives CDR1 SGDLS, CDR2 YYNGEE. V was pared by 0 bases and J by 7 bases, with 10 bases of the junction left unmatched. This CDR3 has 17 amino acids.

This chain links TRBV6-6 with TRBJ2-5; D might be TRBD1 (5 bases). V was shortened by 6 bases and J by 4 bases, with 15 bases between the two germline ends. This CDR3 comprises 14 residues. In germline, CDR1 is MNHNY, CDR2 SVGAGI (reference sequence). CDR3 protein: CASRVDSLRETQYF. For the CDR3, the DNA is TGTGCCAGCAGGGTCGACAGCTTGCGAGAGACCCAGTACTTC.

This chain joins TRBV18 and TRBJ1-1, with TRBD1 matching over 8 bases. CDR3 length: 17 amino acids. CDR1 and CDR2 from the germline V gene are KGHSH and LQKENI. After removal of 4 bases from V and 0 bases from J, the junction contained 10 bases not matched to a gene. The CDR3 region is CASSRDRLDYLNTEAFF. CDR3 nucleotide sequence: TGTGCCAGCTCACGGGACAGGCTCGATTATTTGAACACTGAAGCTTTCTTT.

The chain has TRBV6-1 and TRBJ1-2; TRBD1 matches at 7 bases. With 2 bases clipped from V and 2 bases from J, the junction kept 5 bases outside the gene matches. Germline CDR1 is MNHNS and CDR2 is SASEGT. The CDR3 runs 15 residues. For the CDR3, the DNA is TGTGCCAGCAGTGAAAGTGGGGGACAGAACTATGGCTACACCTTC. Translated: CASSESGGQNYGYTF.

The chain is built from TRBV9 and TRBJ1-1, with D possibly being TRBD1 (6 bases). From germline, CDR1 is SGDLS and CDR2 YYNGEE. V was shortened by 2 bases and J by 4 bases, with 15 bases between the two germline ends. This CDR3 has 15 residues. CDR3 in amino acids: CASSVRGEWGTEAFF. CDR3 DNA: TGTGCCAGCAGCGTGAGGGGGGAGTGGGGCACTGAAGCTTTCTTT.